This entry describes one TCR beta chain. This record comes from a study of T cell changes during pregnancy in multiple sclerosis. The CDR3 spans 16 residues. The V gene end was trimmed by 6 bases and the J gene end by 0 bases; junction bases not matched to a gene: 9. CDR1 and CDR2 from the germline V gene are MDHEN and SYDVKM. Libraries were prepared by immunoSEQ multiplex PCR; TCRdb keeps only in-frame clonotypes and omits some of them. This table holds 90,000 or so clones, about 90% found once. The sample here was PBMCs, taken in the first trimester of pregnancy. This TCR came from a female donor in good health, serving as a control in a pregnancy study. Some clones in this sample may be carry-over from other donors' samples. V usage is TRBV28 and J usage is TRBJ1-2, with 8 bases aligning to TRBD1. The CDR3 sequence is CASSAGGEPTNYGYTF. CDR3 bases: TGTGCCAGCAGCGCAGGGGGCGAGCCTACTAACTATGGCTACACCTTC.